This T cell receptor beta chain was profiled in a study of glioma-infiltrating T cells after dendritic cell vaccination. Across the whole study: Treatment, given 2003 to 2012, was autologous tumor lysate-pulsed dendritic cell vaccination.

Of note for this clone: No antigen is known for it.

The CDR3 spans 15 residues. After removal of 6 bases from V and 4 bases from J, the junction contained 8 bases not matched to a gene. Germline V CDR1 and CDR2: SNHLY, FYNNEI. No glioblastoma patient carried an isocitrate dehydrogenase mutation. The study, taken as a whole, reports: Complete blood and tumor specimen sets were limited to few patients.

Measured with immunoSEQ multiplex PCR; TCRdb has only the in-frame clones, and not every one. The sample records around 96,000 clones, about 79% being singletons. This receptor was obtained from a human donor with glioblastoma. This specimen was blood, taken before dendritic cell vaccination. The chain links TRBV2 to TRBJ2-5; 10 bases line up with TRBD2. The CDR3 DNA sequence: TGTGCCAGCAGCGGCCGGACTAGCGGACGAGAGACCCAGTACTTC. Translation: CASSGRTSGRETQYF.